This entry lists 5 T cell receptor beta chains sequenced from one sample in a study of cytomegalovirus exposure and HLA in healthy donors. PCR used 60 Vbeta primers and 13 Jbeta primers. Generated by immunoSEQ multiplex PCR, the TCRdb table keeps only in-frame clones and is missing some. The sample includes some 110,000 clones, just under 70% of them seen just once. Source material: PBMCs. These receptors originate from a man aged 25-40 years in good health and CMV-seropositive.

This clone turned up a few times. This chain uses TRBV7-2 with TRBJ2-2; D perhaps matches TRBD2 (5 bases). Germline lookup yields CDR1 SGHTA and CDR2 FQGNSA. The CDR3 consists of 14 residues. V was trimmed by 0 bases and J by 6 bases, leaving 8 bases between them. The CDR3 protein is CASSLAISAGELFF. CDR3 DNA: TGTGCCAGCAGCTTAGCTATTAGCGCCGGGGAGCTGTTTTTT. The full variable domain, with the rest looked up from reference TRBV7-2 and TRBJ2-2, is GAGVSQSPSNKVTEKGKDVELRCDPISGHTALYWYRQSLGQGLEFLIYFQGNSAPDKSGLPSDRFSAERTGGSVSTLTIQRTQQEDSAVYLCASSLAISAGELFFGEGSRLTVL.

Turning to this clone: The same CDR3 arises from other DNA sequences in this sample as well. The rearrangement uses TRBV5-1 and TRBJ1-1; D may be TRBD1 (6 bases). Between the trimmed V and J ends, which lost 4 bases and 3 bases, there was a span of 10 bases. The length of the CDR3 is 13 residues. Germline V gene data show CDR1 as SGHRS and CDR2 as YFSETQ. The CDR3 bases are TGCGCCAGCAGCGTACAGGGTTACACTGAAGCTTTCTTT. Amino acids: CASSVQGYTEAFF.

This chain links TRBV30 with TRBJ2-2, with 10 positions matching TRBD2. With 2 bases clipped from V and 7 bases from J, the junction kept 4 bases outside the gene matches. This CDR3 has 14 amino acids. Looked up from germline, CDR1 is GTSNPN and CDR2 is SVGIG (reference sequence). CDR3 in amino acids: CAWSLGLADGELFF. The CDR3 bases are TGTGCCTGGAGTCTAGGACTAGCGGACGGGGAGCTGTTTTTT.

This clone has only a few counts. This chain joins TRBV7-3 and TRBJ2-3; the match to TRBD2 covers 9 bases. Germline lookup yields CDR1 SGHTA and CDR2 FQGTGA. CDR3 length: 15 residues. Germline trimming cut 1 base from V and 6 bases from J; bases unmatched to any gene: 5. DNA for the CDR3: TGTGCCAGCAGCTTAAAGCGGGGGGATGCGGATACGCAGTATTTT. It is translated as CASSLKRGDADTQYF.

The chain links TRBV7-3 to TRBJ2-3, with D perhaps matching TRBD2 (5 bases). The CDR3 length is 14 residues. The germline V gene encodes CDR1 SGHTA and CDR2 FQGTGA. V dropped 5 bases and J dropped 0 bases, with 9 bases sitting between them. The chain's CDR3 is CASSPGSSTDTQYF. DNA of the CDR3: TGTGCCAGCAGCCCGGGGTCTAGCACAGATACGCAGTATTTT.